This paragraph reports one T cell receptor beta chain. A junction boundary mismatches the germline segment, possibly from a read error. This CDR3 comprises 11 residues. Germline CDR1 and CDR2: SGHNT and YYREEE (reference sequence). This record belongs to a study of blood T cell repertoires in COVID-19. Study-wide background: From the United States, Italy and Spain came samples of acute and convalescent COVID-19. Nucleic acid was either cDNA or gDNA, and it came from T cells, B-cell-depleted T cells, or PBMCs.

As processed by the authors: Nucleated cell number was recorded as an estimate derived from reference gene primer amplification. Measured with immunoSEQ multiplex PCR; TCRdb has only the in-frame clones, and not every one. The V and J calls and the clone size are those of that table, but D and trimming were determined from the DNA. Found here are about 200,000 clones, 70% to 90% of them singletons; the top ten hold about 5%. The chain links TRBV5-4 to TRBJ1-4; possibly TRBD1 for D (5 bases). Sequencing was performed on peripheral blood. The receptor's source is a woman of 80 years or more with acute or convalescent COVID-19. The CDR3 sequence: CASSSGTGRIF. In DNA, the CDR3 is TGTGCCAGCAGCTCCGGGACGGGGAGGATTTTT.